This T cell receptor beta chain was found in a study of shared T cell receptors in the human thymus. Sequenced by immunoSEQ multiplex PCR; TCRdb stores in-frame clones only, minus some. This sample has some 640,000 clones, with around 87% found just once. Germline CDR1 is SGHVS and CDR2 is FNYEAQ. V lost 0 bases and J lost 2; bases outside the gene matches: 13. The CDR3 consists of 19 residues. These data also featured in a second study, about human thymus T cells. This second study notes: The sample donors, healthy Finnish infants, were having corrective surgery for congenital heart defects. Thymic samples were excised during corrective heart operations. Across thymic and blood repertoires, the usage of V and J genes appeared to be biased. Related research described thymic repertoires that were highly overlapping among unrelated individuals.

Material: thymocytes. The chain links TRBV7-6 to TRBJ2-5; the match to TRBD2 covers 9 bases. The clonotype originates from a boy younger than two with a congenital heart defect. The CDR3, as DNA: TGTGCCAGCAGCTTAGCTGCGGGGGGGCAGGAATTGGTACAAGAGACCCAGTACTTC. As protein: CASSLAAGGQELVQETQYF.